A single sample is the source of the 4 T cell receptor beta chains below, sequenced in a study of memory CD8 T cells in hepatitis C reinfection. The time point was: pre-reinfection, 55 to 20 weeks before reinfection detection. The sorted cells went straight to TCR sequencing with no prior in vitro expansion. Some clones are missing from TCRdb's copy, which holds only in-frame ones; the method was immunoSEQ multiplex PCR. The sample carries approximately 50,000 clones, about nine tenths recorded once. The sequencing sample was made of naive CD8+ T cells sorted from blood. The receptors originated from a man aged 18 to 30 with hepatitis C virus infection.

CDR3 loop: CASRQMVTEAFF. The CDR3 region has the DNA TGTGCCAGCAGACAAATGGTCACTGAAGCTTTCTTT. The chain has TRBV6-1 and TRBJ1-1; D not certain. Trimming removed 6 bases at V and 4 bases at J, with 9 bases between. Germline V lookup: CDR1 MNHNS, CDR2 SASEGT. This CDR3 has 12 amino acids.

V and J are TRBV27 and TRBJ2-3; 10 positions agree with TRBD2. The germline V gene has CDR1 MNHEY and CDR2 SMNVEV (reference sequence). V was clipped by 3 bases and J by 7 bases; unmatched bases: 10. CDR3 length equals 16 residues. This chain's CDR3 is CASSFGSGLATYTQYF. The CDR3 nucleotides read TGTGCCAGCAGTTTTGGGTCGGGACTAGCGACATATACGCAGTATTTT.

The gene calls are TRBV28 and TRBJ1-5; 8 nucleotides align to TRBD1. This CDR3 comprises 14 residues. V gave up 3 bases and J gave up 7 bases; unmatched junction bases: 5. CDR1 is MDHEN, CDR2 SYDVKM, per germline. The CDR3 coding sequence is TGTGCCAGCAGTTTTGGACAGGGCGGGCAGCCCCAGCATTTT. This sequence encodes CASSFGQGGQPQHF. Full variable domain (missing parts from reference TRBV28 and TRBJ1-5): DVKVTQSSRYLVKRTGEKVFLECVQDMDHENMFWYRQDPGLGLRLIYFSYDVKMKEKGDIPEGYSVSREKKERFSLILESASTNQTSMYLCASSFGQGGQPQHFGDGTRLSIL.

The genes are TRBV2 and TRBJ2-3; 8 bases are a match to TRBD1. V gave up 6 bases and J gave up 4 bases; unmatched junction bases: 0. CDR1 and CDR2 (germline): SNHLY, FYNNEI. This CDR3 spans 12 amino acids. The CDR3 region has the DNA TGTGCCAGCAGGACAGGGGCAGATACGCAGTATTTT. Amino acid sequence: CASRTGADTQYF. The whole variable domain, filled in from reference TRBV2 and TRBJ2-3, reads EPEVTQTPSHQVTQMGQEVILRCVPISNHLYFYWYRQILGQKVEFLVSFYNNEISEKSEIFDDQFSVERPDGSNFTLKIRSTKLEDSAMYFCASRTGADTQYFGPGTRLTVL.